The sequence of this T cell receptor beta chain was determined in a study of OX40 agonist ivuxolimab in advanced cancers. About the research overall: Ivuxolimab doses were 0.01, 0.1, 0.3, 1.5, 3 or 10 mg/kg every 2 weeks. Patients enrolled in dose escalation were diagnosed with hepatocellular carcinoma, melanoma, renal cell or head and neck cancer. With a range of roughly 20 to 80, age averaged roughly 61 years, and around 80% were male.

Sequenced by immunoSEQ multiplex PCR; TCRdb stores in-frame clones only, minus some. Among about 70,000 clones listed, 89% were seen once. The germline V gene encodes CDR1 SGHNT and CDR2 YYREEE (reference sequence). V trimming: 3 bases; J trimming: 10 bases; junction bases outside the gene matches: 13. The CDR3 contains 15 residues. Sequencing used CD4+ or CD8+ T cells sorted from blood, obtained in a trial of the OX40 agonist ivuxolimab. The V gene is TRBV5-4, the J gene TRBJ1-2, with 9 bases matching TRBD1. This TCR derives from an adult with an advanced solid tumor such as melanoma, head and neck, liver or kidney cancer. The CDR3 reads CASSSLDGTGTFYTF. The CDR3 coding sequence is TGTGCCAGCAGCTCCCTTGATGGGACAGGGACCTTCTACACCTTC.